The 11 T cell receptor beta chains below were found in one sample sequenced in a study of blood T cells in healthy people across ages. The authors ran a second PCR of roughly 6 to 11 cycles using a sample-barcoded 5' primer and a J-beta primer mix. TCRdb reprocessed the 5' RACE reads with MiXCR, giving one entry per CDR3 protein. The table has some 850,000 distinct CDR3 sequences, approximately 24% seen once. In addition, the sample was reused for a study of T cells of mothers and their children.

The specimen was blood. Every receptor here comes from a boy aged 5-17 years in good health.

The chain combines TRBV29-1 with TRBJ2-5; D is unclear. Trimming took 2 bases from V and 7 from J, leaving 14 bases between them. The CDR3 extends over 13 amino acids. Germline values: CDR1 SQVTM, CDR2 ANQGSEA. The CDR3 region has the DNA TGCAGCGTTGAACCGAATCCTTGGGGGACCCAGTACTTC. Protein: CSVEPNPWGTQYF.

CDR3 sequence reads: CASSPFVRPYEQYF. In nucleotides, the CDR3 is TGTGCCAGCAGCCCATTCGTCAGGCCCTACGAGCAGTACTTC. J is TRBJ2-7 and V is TRBV9; D is unclear. Germline CDR1 SGDLS, CDR2 YYNGEE. The germline V and J ends were trimmed by 4 bases and 2 bases, with 13 bases remaining between them. The CDR3 is made up of 14 amino acids. The full variable domain, completed using reference TRBV9 and TRBJ2-7, is DSGVTQTPKHLITATGQRVTLRCSPRSGDLSVYWYQQSLDQGLQFLIQYYNGEERAKGNILERFSAQQFPDLHSELNLSSLELGDSALYFCASSPFVRPYEQYFGPGTRLTVT.

This chain links TRBV5-1 with TRBJ1-2; 8 nucleotides line up with TRBD1. Trimming cost V 0 bases and J 3 bases; bases outside gene matches: 16. CDR1 and CDR2 (germline): SGHRS, YFSETQ. The CDR3 covers 19 residues. This CDR3 reads CASSLGRVDAGGLDYGYTF. CDR3 sequence (DNA): TGCGCCAGCAGCTTGGGACGAGTAGATGCAGGGGGCCTCGACTATGGCTACACCTTC. The full variable domain, in which reference TRBV5-1 and TRBJ1-2 provide the parts outside the CDR3, is KAGVTQTPRYLIKTRGQQVTLSCSPISGHRSVSWYQQTPGQGLQFLFEYFSETQRNKGNFPGRFSGRQFSNSRSEMNVSTLELGDSALYLCASSLGRVDAGGLDYGYTFGSGTRLTVV.

This clonotype has just a few counts. The rearrangement links TRBV20-1 to TRBJ2-1; maybe TRBD2 (7 bases). The DNA matches TRBJ2-5 better at its end, which makes the J call doubtful. The CDR3 contains 14 residues. In germline, CDR1 is DFQATT, CDR2 SNEGSKA (reference sequence). Here the CDR3 DNA reads TGCAGTGCTAGTCCTAGGGGGGGTTCTGAGACCCAGTACTTC. This gives the protein CSASPRGGSETQYF.

V gene TRBV9 combines with J gene TRBJ1-4, with 7 bases aligning to TRBD1. Per germline, CDR1 SGDLS and CDR2 YYNGEE. The length of the CDR3 is 16 residues. V lost 0 bases, J lost 5 bases, and 7 bases stayed unmatched. The DNA of the CDR3 is TGTGCCAGCAGCGTAGCAGGGACAGAGCCCAATGAAAAACTGTTTTTT. This gives the protein CASSVAGTEPNEKLFF.

J is TRBJ2-5 and V is TRBV12-3 or TRBV12-4; 10 bases agree with TRBD2. After removal of 6 bases from V and 4 bases from J, the junction contained 11 bases not matched to a gene. There are 16 residues in the CDR3. CDR3 in DNA: TGTGCCAGCAGCGCGGCTAGCGGGGGCCCCGGAGAGACCCAGTACTTC. It specifies CASSAASGGPGETQYF.

The sample holds a few counts of this clonotype. The chain recombines TRBV19 with TRBJ1-4; D uncertain. With 5 bases removed from V and 8 bases from J, the gap between germline ends came to 18 bases. Germline-derived CDR1 and CDR2 are LNHDA and SQIVND (reference sequence). The CDR3 runs 15 residues. CDR3 nucleotide sequence: TGTGCCAGTAGTTTCCGGGCCCCAAACGGGGAAAAACTGTTTTTT. It specifies CASSFRAPNGEKLFF.

The chain joins TRBV11-2 to TRBJ2-2; TRBD1 agrees at 7 bases. V was pared by 5 bases and J by 5 bases, with 8 bases of the junction left unmatched. Germline V gene sequence: CDR1 SGHAT, CDR2 FQNNGV. This CDR3 contains 15 residues. In nucleotides, the CDR3 is TGTGCCAGCAGCGGCCGGGACAGTCCTACCGGGGAGCTGTTTTTT. Amino acids: CASSGRDSPTGELFF.

This clonotype was observed a handful of times. The chain couples TRBV9 to TRBJ1-2; no firm D call. Germline V gene sequence: CDR1 SGDLS, CDR2 YYNGEE. Trimming left V 4 bases short and J 4 bases short, with 11 bases between. The CDR3 consists of 13 residues. CDR3 bases: TGTGCCAGCAGCTCTCTAGCGACCTATGGCTACACCTTC. As protein: CASSSLATYGYTF.

CDR3 sequence (DNA): TGTGCCTGGAGTGTGGGGAGGGCCTCTGGCCCTGAAGCTTTCTTT. Its translation is CAWSVGRASGPEAFF. The V gene is TRBV30, the J gene TRBJ1-1, with D unclear. This CDR3 is built from 15 residues. V lost 0 bases to trimming and J lost 6 bases, with 17 bases between them. Germline V gene lookup returns CDR1 GTSNPN and CDR2 SVGIG (reference sequence).

This clonotype came up a few times. The chain employs TRBV5-5 and TRBJ1-1; D is possibly TRBD1 (5 bases). The length of the CDR3 is 13 residues. The germline gives CDR1 SGHKS, CDR2 YYEKEE (reference sequence). The V end lost 1 base, the J end lost 3 bases, and 7 bases lay between the germline ends. In DNA, the CDR3 is TGTGCCAGCAGCTTGTCAGGGTACACTGAAGCTTTCTTT. The encoded protein is CASSLSGYTEAFF.